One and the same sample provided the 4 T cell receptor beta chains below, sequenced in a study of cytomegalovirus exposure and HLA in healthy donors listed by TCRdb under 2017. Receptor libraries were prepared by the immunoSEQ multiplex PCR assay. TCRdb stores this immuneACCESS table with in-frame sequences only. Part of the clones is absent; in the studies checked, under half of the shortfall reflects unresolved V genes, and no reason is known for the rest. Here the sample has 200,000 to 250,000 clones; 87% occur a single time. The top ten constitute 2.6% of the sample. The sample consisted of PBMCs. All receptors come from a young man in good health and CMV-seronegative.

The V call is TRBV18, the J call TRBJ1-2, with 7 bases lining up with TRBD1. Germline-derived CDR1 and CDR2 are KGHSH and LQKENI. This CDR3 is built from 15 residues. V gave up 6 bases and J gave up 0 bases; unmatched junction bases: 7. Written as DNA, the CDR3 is TGTGCCAGCTCGATCGAGGGACAGACTAACTATGGCTACACCTTC. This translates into CASSIEGQTNYGYTF.

CDR3 loop: CASSFLGQGSTDTQYF. CDR3 coding DNA: TGTGCCAGCAGTTTCTTGGGACAGGGTTCCACAGATACGCAGTATTTT. V gene TRBV27 combines with J gene TRBJ2-3, with 9 nucleotides matching TRBD1. The CDR3 extends over 16 amino acids. With 3 bases clipped from V and 2 bases from J, the junction kept 6 bases outside the gene matches. Germline CDR1 is MNHEY and CDR2 is SMNVEV (reference sequence).

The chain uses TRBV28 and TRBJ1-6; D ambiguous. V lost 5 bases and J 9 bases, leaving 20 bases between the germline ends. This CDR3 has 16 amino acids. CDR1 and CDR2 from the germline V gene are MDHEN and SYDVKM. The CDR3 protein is CASSLDRGLRSSPLHF. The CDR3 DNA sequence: TGTGCCAGCAGTCTCGACCGAGGCTTAAGGAGTTCACCCCTCCACTTT.

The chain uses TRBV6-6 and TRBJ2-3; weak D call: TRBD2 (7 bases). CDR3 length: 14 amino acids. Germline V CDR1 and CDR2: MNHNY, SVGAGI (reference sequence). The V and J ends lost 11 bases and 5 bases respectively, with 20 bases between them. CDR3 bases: TGTGCCGTCGGGGGCGGGAGTATGCAAGATACGCAGTATTTT. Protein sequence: CAVGGGSMQDTQYF.